The sequence of this T cell receptor (beta chain) was determined in a study of blood T cell repertoires in COVID-19. Germline V gene sequence: CDR1 KGHSH, CDR2 LQKENI. The V gene end was trimmed by 3 bases and the J gene end by 5 bases; junction bases not matched to a gene: 1. The CDR3 has 14 residues. A note on this clone: The sample contains more than one DNA sequence encoding this CDR3.

This table comes from immunoSEQ multiplex PCR, and its TCRdb copy is limited to in-frame clones, with some not included. Of a few hundred thousand clones in the sample, around 87% were seen once. This clonotype originated in a middle-aged man in a cohort exposed to, infected with or recovered from COVID-19 (not recorded which). Material: PBMCs or T cells enriched from blood (not recorded which). The rearrangement joins TRBV18 to TRBJ2-1, with 10 bases that match TRBD2. The CDR3: CASSPGLADNEQFF. The CDR3 nucleotides are TGTGCCAGCTCACCTGGACTAGCGGACAATGAGCAGTTCTTC.